The clone carrying this TCR beta chain was counted once. Its antigen is unidentified. All gene names here are mouse names. The read is 1 residue too short to cover the CDR3 end, so that end is filled in from the germline J gene. After removal of 5 bases from V and 9 bases from J, the junction contained 1 base not matched to a gene. The CDR3 is 12 residues long. CDR1 is LGHDT and CDR2 is YNNKQL in the germline V gene (reference sequence). The record originates from a study of tissue T cells after allogeneic stem cell transplantation. TCRdb keeps only in-frame clones here, not all; method: immunoSEQ multiplex PCR. The sample includes 560 or so clones, approximately 71% of them seen just once. Study-wide findings and caveats: The study did not identify alloreactive or antigen-specific tissue TCRs, and some clones might be persisting host cells.

This TCR was sampled from a female BALB/c mouse in good health. These mice share the MHC haplotype H2-d. The material sequenced was liver tissue. The gene calls are TRBV4 and TRBJ2-4, with TRBD2 matching 11 bases. The CDR3 spells CASSGLGGTLYF. The DNA read from the CDR3 is TGTGCCAGCAGCGGACTGGGGGGTACCTTGTAC.